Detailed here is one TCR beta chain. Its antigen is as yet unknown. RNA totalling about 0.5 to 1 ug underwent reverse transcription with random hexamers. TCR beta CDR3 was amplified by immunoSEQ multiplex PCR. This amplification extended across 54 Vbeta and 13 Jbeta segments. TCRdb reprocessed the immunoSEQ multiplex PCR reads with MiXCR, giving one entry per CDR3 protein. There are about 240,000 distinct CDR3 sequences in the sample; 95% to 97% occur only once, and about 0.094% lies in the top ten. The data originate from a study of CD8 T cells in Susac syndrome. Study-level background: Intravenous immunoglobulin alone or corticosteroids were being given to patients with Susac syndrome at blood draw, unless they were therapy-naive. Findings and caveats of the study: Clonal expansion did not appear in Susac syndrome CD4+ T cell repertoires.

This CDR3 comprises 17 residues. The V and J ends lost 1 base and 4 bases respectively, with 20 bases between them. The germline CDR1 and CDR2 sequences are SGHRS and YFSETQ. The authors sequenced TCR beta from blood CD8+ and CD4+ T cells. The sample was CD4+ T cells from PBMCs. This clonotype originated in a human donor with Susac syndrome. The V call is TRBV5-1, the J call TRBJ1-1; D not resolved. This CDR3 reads CASSLLSVHSGGTEAFF. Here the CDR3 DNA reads TGCGCCAGCAGCTTGCTATCCGTTCATAGCGGCGGCACTGAAGCTTTCTTT.